What follows describes a single T cell receptor beta chain. Its antigen is not identified. The CDR3 is made up of 13 amino acids. Germline V gene data show CDR1 as MNHEY and CDR2 as SVGAGI. The V and J ends lost 4 bases and 3 bases respectively, with 9 bases between them. These data are taken from a study of identical twins. Study results and limitations: Conclusions leaned on cross-sectional statistical analysis and did not track the same donors over time. Out-of-frame beta chain sequences displayed weaker excess sharing between twins. Whereas memory repertoires showed no such difference, abundant cord blood beta clonotypes carried fewer insertions.

TCRdb itself ran the 5' RACE reads through MiXCR, one entry per CDR3 protein. This table holds fewer than 900,000 distinct CDR3 sequences, about 20% found once. The same data also went into a second study, on T cells expressing NK-cell markers. According to that study: Four of the donors also had these clonotypes leading their CD3+CD56-NKG2C+ fraction.

Sequenced sample: PBMCs. The TCR comes from a woman aged 18-29 years in good health. The chain couples TRBV6-5 to TRBJ1-1, with TRBD1 as a possible D gene (5 bases). The CDR3 region is CASSFAGHTEAFF. The DNA of the CDR3 is TGTGCCAGCAGTTTCGCGGGACACACTGAAGCTTTCTTT.